Each of the 31 T cell receptor beta chains below was sequenced from the same sample in a study of patients and donors after allogeneic stem cell transplantation. MiXCR, run by TCRdb on the RT-PCR reads, gives a single entry per CDR3 protein. The repertoire holds under 200,000 distinct CDR3 sequences, with 30% as singletons. Material for sequencing was blood, either unsorted or a sorted T cell fraction (not recorded which). All receptors derive from a human donor who was either an allogeneic HSCT recipient or a stem cell or donor lymphocyte infusion donor (not recorded which). It is not recorded whose cells these are; they may come from a transplant donor.

This clonotype was seen a handful of times. The conserved final phenylalanine or tryptophan is absent from the CDR3, which likely points to a read error. V usage is TRBV14 and J usage is TRBJ2-2; D call uncertain. The CDR3 loop spans 16 amino acids. V was cut by 1 base and J by 1 base, with 10 bases left in between. Germline CDR1 and CDR2: SGHDN and FVKESK. The CDR3 reads CASSQAPGLNTGELFS. CDR3 DNA sequence: TGTGCCAGCAGCCAAGCCCCGGGTCTGAACACCGGGGAGCTGTTTTCT.

In this sample, this clonotype turned up a few times. The chain recombines TRBV29-1 with TRBJ1-4; 8 bases agree with TRBD1. J was trimmed by 7 bases and V by 6 bases; bases with no gene match: 10. CDR1 is SQVTM, CDR2 ANQGSEA, per germline. The CDR3 spans 14 residues. The CDR3 here is CSVFTGGRAEKLFF. In nucleotides, the CDR3 is TGCAGCGTGTTTACAGGGGGAAGAGCTGAAAAACTGTTTTTT.

This clonotype has just a few counts. The gene calls are TRBV9 and TRBJ1-1; D is uncertain. Per the germline V gene, CDR1 is SGDLS and CDR2 is YYNGEE. Between the trimmed V and J ends, which lost 0 bases and 1 base, there was a span of 7 bases. This CDR3 contains 14 residues. The CDR3 sequence is CASSVGRGNTEAFF. The CDR3 region has the DNA TGTGCCAGCAGCGTAGGGAGAGGGAACACTGAAGCTTTCTTT.

This clonotype was recorded a few times. The V gene is TRBV20-1, the J gene TRBJ1-3; D remains ambiguous. CDR1 is DFQATT, CDR2 SNEGSKA, per germline (reference sequence). The CDR3 totals 14 residues. V shed 1 base and J shed 4 bases, with 11 bases lying between them. CDR3 nucleotides: TGCAGTGCTAGAGGGGCCTCTGAGGGAAACACCATATATTTT. Residues: CSARGASEGNTIYF.

This clonotype has more than one count but fewer than ten. The rearrangement joins TRBV15 to TRBJ2-7; D uncertain. The CDR3 has 14 residues. V dropped 5 bases and J dropped 0 bases, with 11 bases sitting between them. Germline V lookup: CDR1 LNHNV, CDR2 YYDKDF (reference sequence). As DNA, the CDR3 is TGTGCCACCAGCGGGTGGAGAACCTCCTACGAGCAGTACTTC. This encodes CATSGWRTSYEQYF.

The sample holds one count of this clonotype. As DNA, the CDR3 is TGTGCCAGCAGCCAAGGACTAGCGGGAGGGTCCCCCTACGAGCAGTACTTC. This sequence encodes CASSQGLAGGSPYEQYF. The J gene is TRBJ2-7, the V gene TRBV14; TRBD2 aligns across 14 bases. V shed 1 base, J shed 2 bases, and the junction held 4 bases outside the gene matches. The CDR3 consists of 17 residues. From germline, CDR1 is SGHDN and CDR2 FVKESK.

The J gene is TRBJ2-2, the V gene TRBV4-3; 7 nucleotides match TRBD2. The V gene's germline CDR1 is LGHNA and CDR2 YSLEER. Trimming removed 1 base from V and 2 bases from J; junction bases left unmatched: 4. CDR3 length: 16 residues. DNA of the CDR3: TGCGCCAGCAGCCAAGGCGTAGCGGGCAACACCGGGGAGCTGTTTTTT. This encodes CASSQGVAGNTGELFF.

The table lists this clonotype with a few counts. This chain uses TRBV3-1 with TRBJ1-1, with D perhaps matching TRBD1 (6 bases). V was clipped by 4 bases and J by 8 bases, with 11 bases between them. Germline V CDR1 and CDR2: LGHDT, YNNKEL (reference sequence). The CDR3 is made up of 12 amino acids. The CDR3 loop is CASSLPTGEAFF. The CDR3 nucleotides are TGTGCCAGCAGCCTACCCACAGGGGAAGCTTTCTTT.

V gene TRBV29-1 combines with J gene TRBJ2-1; maybe TRBD2 (5 bases). CDR1 and CDR2 from the germline V gene are SQVTM and ANQGSEA. The CDR3 extends over 11 amino acids. The V end lost 7 bases, the J end lost 5 bases, and 9 bases lay between the germline ends. The CDR3 coding sequence is TGCAGCGGGACTGCAGACAATGAGCAGTTCTTC. As protein: CSGTADNEQFF.

The chain combines TRBV20-1 with TRBJ2-7; D is undetermined. The germline V and J ends were trimmed by 5 bases and 9 bases, with 20 bases remaining between them. The CDR3 loop spans 13 amino acids. Germline loops: CDR1 DFQATT, CDR2 SNEGSKA (reference sequence). This chain's CDR3 is CSAEPGPSVRQYF. For the CDR3, the DNA is TGCAGTGCTGAGCCGGGCCCCTCGGTTCGGCAGTACTTC.

J is TRBJ2-2 and V is TRBV12-3 or TRBV12-4; D perhaps matches TRBD2 (6 bases). This CDR3 contains 14 residues. The ends were cut back, 10 bases at V and 2 bases at J, with 14 bases in the middle. CDR3 DNA: TGTGCCACCACTTCTAGCGATAACACCGGGGAGCTGTTTTTT. It codes for CATTSSDNTGELFF.

This clonotype was recorded many times. The chain combines TRBV9 with TRBJ1-2; the D is unclear. The CDR3 sequence is 14 residues long. V was pared by 0 bases and J by 1 base, with 7 bases between. CDR1 SGDLS and CDR2 YYNGEE come from the germline V gene. The CDR3 is CASSVGGFNYGYTF. As DNA, the CDR3 is TGTGCCAGCAGCGTAGGGGGTTTTAACTATGGCTACACCTTC.

The CDR3 bases are TGTGCCAGCAGCTCCCAGGGCCCCGGGGAGCTGTTTTTT. As protein: CASSSQGPGELFF. The chain links TRBV11-3 to TRBJ2-2; D is perhaps TRBD1 (5 bases). From germline, CDR1 is SGHNT and CDR2 YENEEA. The CDR3 extends over 13 amino acids. Trimming removed 4 bases from V and 6 bases from J, with 9 bases in between.

In nucleotides, the CDR3 is TGCGCCAGCAGCCAAGGAAGAACCTTCGGGGGGGAGACCCAGTACTTC. Amino acids: CASSQGRTFGGETQYF. The rearrangement joins TRBV4-3 to TRBJ2-5; 7 positions agree with TRBD2. V lost 1 base and J lost 5; bases outside the gene matches: 10. This CDR3 is built from 16 residues. Germline lookup yields CDR1 LGHNA and CDR2 YSLEER.

The rearrangement links TRBV28 to TRBJ2-2; D not resolved. The CDR3 is made up of 14 amino acids. Germline V gene sequence: CDR1 MDHEN, CDR2 SYDVKM. The ends were cut back, 11 bases at V and 8 bases at J, with 21 bases in the middle. CDR3 loop: CASAVPATIGELFF. CDR3 DNA sequence: TGTGCCTCCGCAGTCCCGGCGACGATAGGGGAGCTGTTTTTT.

This clonotype was seen only a few times. The V gene is TRBV15, the J gene TRBJ1-1; 7 nucleotides align to TRBD1. From germline, CDR1 is LNHNV and CDR2 YYDKDF (reference sequence). The CDR3 extends over 15 amino acids. J was trimmed by 1 base and V by 1 base; bases with no gene match: 3. The DNA for the CDR3 is TGTGCCACCAGCAGAGCCGACAGGGCGAACACTGAAGCTTTCTTT. This encodes CATSRADRANTEAFF. Filled out from reference TRBV15 and TRBJ1-1, the complete variable domain reads DAMVIQNPRYQVTQFGKPVTLSCSQTLNHNVMYWYQQKSSQAPKLLFHYYDKDFNNEADTPDNFQSRRPNTSFCFLDIRSPGLGDTAMYLCATSRADRANTEAFFGQGTRLTVV.

This sequence joins TRBV28 and TRBJ1-1; 7 bases agree with TRBD1. This CDR3 has 15 amino acids. V shed 5 bases and J 4 bases; nucleotides not matched to a gene: 10. The germline gives CDR1 MDHEN, CDR2 SYDVKM. The CDR3 loop reads CASSRGIQGPTEAFF. The CDR3 coding sequence is TGTGCCAGCAGTCGTGGAATACAGGGGCCCACTGAAGCTTTCTTT.

This clonotype was seen at least ten times. This chain connects TRBV29-1 to TRBJ1-5; D not resolved. Per the germline V gene, CDR1 is SQVTM and CDR2 is ANQGSEA. Trimming removed 4 bases at V and 4 bases at J, with 11 bases between. There are 13 residues in the CDR3. The CDR3 loop is CSVASRPNQPQHF. The CDR3, as DNA: TGCAGCGTTGCAAGCAGGCCTAATCAGCCCCAGCATTTT.

This clonotype appeared a few times. The rearrangement uses TRBV12-3 or TRBV12-4 and TRBJ1-2; D unresolved. V shed 5 bases and J shed 6 bases, with 10 bases lying between them. This CDR3 is built from 12 residues. The CDR3 bases are TGTGCCAGCAGTACCTTGCCCCATGGCTACACCTTC. Encoded protein: CASSTLPHGYTF.

Only a few counts were recorded for this clonotype. CDR3 sequence: CASSPLADPYNEQFF. CDR3 sequence (DNA): TGTGCCAGCAGTCCACTAGCGGACCCTTACAATGAGCAGTTCTTC. The chain recombines TRBV6-2 or TRBV6-3 with TRBJ2-1; 8 positions agree with TRBD2. CDR1 and CDR2 (germline): MNHEY, SVGEGT. This CDR3 region has 15 residues. Losses at the gene ends were 5 bases for V and 4 bases for J; bases not matched to a gene: 7.

Only a few counts were recorded for this clonotype. The gene calls are TRBV28 and TRBJ2-1; tentative D call: TRBD2 (5 bases). Trimming took 6 bases from V and 10 from J, leaving 13 bases between them. The CDR3 runs to 12 residues. From germline, CDR1 is MDHEN and CDR2 SYDVKM. CDR3 DNA: TGTGCCAGCAGCCCACTAGTCCGCGAGCAGTTCTTC. This encodes CASSPLVREQFF. The full variable domain, in which reference TRBV28 and TRBJ2-1 provide the parts outside the CDR3, is DVKVTQSSRYLVKRTGEKVFLECVQDMDHENMFWYRQDPGLGLRLIYFSYDVKMKEKGDIPEGYSVSREKKERFSLILESASTNQTSMYLCASSPLVREQFFGPGTRLTVL.

This clonotype showed up just a few times. J is TRBJ1-5 and V is TRBV28; 9 bases agree with TRBD1. V shed 5 bases and J 0 bases; nucleotides not matched to a gene: 5. Germline CDR1 is MDHEN and CDR2 is SYDVKM. The CDR3 extends over 16 amino acids. This CDR3 is CASSTLGQGSNQPQHF. The CDR3 DNA reads TGTGCCAGCAGTACACTGGGACAGGGTAGCAATCAGCCCCAGCATTTT.

This clonotype has just a few counts. The V gene is TRBV24-1, the J gene TRBJ1-1, with unresolved D. This CDR3 is built from 16 residues. The V end lost 1 base, the J end lost 1 base, and 12 bases lay between the germline ends. Germline assignment: CDR1 KGHDR and CDR2 SFDVKD. CDR3 DNA sequence: TGTGCCACCAGTGATTTTGGCGTAGGTCGGAACACTGAAGCTTTCTTT. This sequence encodes CATSDFGVGRNTEAFF.

This clonotype was seen only a few times. J is TRBJ2-7 and V is TRBV6-6; 8 nucleotides line up with TRBD1. CDR1 and CDR2 from the germline V gene are MNHNY and SVGAGI (reference sequence). Trimming took 6 bases from V and 6 from J; bases not matched to a gene: 10. The CDR3 extends over 14 amino acids. The CDR3 nucleotides are TGTGCCAGCAGAGCCGGGACAGGACTTCTCGAGCAGTACTTC. This sequence encodes CASRAGTGLLEQYF.

The J gene is TRBJ2-3, the V gene TRBV10-3; D perhaps matches TRBD2 (7 bases). V was shortened by 11 bases and J by 5 bases, with 23 bases between the two germline ends. The CDR3 length is 15 residues. Germline CDR1 ENHRY, CDR2 SYGVKD. The CDR3 DNA reads TGTGCCTCACAGGGCCCAGCGGGATCGATAGATACGCAGTATTTT. Its translation: CASQGPAGSIDTQYF.

This chain links TRBV12-3 or TRBV12-4 with TRBJ1-5, with D unresolved. V was cut by 5 bases and J by 6 bases, with 8 bases left in between. This CDR3 spans 12 amino acids. CDR3 loop: CASSHASQPQHF. DNA for the CDR3: TGTGCCAGCAGTCATGCCAGTCAGCCCCAGCATTTT.

In its sample, this clonotype was seen once. The chain couples TRBV28 to TRBJ2-7; unclear D gene. The CDR3 totals 11 residues. Per the germline V gene, CDR1 is MDHEN and CDR2 is SYDVKM. V was pared by 3 bases and J by 5 bases, with 5 bases between. CDR3 in DNA: TGTGCCAGCAGTTTTAAGCACGAGCAGTACTTC. It yields the protein CASSFKHEQYF.

This clonotype was detected only a few times. V usage is TRBV28 and J usage is TRBJ1-5; D gene uncertain. CDR1 is MDHEN and CDR2 is SYDVKM in the germline V gene. This CDR3 region has 12 residues. Trimming stripped 2 bases from V and 7 bases from J, with 6 bases between. The CDR3 DNA is TGTGCCAGCAGTTTAAGTGCCCAGCCCCAGCATTTT. Its translation is CASSLSAQPQHF.

This clonotype was recorded a few times. V and J are TRBV29-1 and TRBJ2-1; D unclear. Germline V gene data show CDR1 as SQVTM and CDR2 as ANQGSEA. V lost 2 bases, J lost 6 bases, and 8 bases lay in between. This CDR3 has 12 amino acids. The CDR3 DNA is TGCAGCGTTGAACGTCTTAGCAATGAGCAGTTCTTC. This codes for CSVERLSNEQFF.

This CDR3 reads CSALRDSYNEQFF. The CDR3 nucleotides are TGCAGTGCTCTCCGGGACTCCTACAATGAGCAGTTCTTC. This sequence joins TRBV20-1 and TRBJ2-1; tentative D call: TRBD2 (5 bases). Per the germline V gene, CDR1 is DFQATT and CDR2 is SNEGSKA (reference sequence). V was cut by 5 bases and J by 0 bases, with 8 bases left in between. The CDR3 runs to 13 residues.

The rearrangement uses TRBV7-6 and TRBJ2-1, with 14 nucleotides matching TRBD2. V shed 3 bases, J shed 6 bases, and the junction held 1 base outside the gene matches. This CDR3 comprises 15 residues. Germline-derived CDR1 and CDR2 are SGHVS and FNYEAQ. The CDR3: CASSLTSGRANEQFF. CDR3 coding DNA: TGTGCCAGCAGCTTGACTAGCGGGAGGGCCAATGAGCAGTTCTTC.